This T cell receptor beta chain was obtained from a study of cytomegalovirus exposure and HLA in healthy donors. Study-level results: A link between a missense DCLRE1C variant and TCR beta V- and J-gene trimming emerged from a later analysis.

In the PCR, 60 Vbeta and 13 Jbeta primers were used. Sequenced by immunoSEQ multiplex PCR; TCRdb stores in-frame clones only, minus some. The sample contains approximately 170,000 clones, 75% to 90% of which appear only once. Whereas donors were nominally healthy upon sampling, unrecorded immune exposures were probable. The germline V gene encodes CDR1 MNHEY and CDR2 SVGAGI. This CDR3 has 15 amino acids. V was clipped by 0 bases and J by 0 bases, with 5 bases between them. As regards this clone: Its antigen remains unknown.

The sequenced material came from PBMCs. This receptor was obtained from a human donor in good health. The genes are TRBV6-5 and TRBJ2-2; D not certain. CDR3 coding DNA: TGTGCCAGCAGTTACTCTACACCGAACACCGGGGAGCTGTTTTTT. This gives the protein CASSYSTPNTGELFF.